The 20 T cell receptor beta chains in this list originate from one sample, sequenced in a study of identical twins. TCRdb analysed the 5' RACE reads with MiXCR anew, one entry per CDR3 protein. The sample includes 200,000 to 300,000 distinct CDR3 sequences, about 7.3% seen only once; the top ten take under 4%. This same sample was also taken into another study, of yellow fever vaccine responses in identical twins.

Material for sequencing was memory (CD45RO+) T cells sorted from blood. Receptor source: a woman aged 18-29 years in good health.

This clonotype has more than one count but fewer than ten. The chain joins TRBV5-6 to TRBJ1-1; 7 bases are shared with TRBD1. CDR1 and CDR2 from the germline V gene are SGHDT and YYEEEE. The CDR3 loop spans 13 amino acids. V trimming: 3 bases; J trimming: 10 bases; junction bases outside the gene matches: 9. The CDR3 DNA is TGTGCCAGCAGCTACGTGACAGGGAGCGGAGCTTTCTTT. Translated: CASSYVTGSGAFF.

This clonotype was picked up many times. The J gene is TRBJ1-2, the V gene TRBV14; D is ambiguous. The CDR3 is 13 amino acids. Germline CDR1 and CDR2: SGHDN and FVKESK. Deletions cut 1 base from V and 4 bases from J, with 7 bases between. The CDR3 is CASSQAIFYGYTF. The DNA of the CDR3 is TGTGCCAGCAGCCAAGCAATCTTCTATGGCTACACCTTC. Together with reference TRBV14 and TRBJ1-2, the CDR3 gives the full variable domain: EAGVTQFPSHSVIEKGQTVTLRCDPISGHDNLYWYRRVMGKEIKFLLHFVKESKQDESGMPNNRFLAERTGGTYSTLKVQPAELEDSGVYFCASSQAIFYGYTFGSGTRLTVV.

This clonotype has more than one count but fewer than ten. This sequence joins TRBV15 and TRBJ1-5; TRBD1 is a possible D gene (6 bases). In germline, CDR1 is LNHNV, CDR2 YYDKDF (reference sequence). This CDR3 comprises 14 residues. V was trimmed by 1 base and J by 5 bases, leaving 9 bases between them. This CDR3 is CATSRGGAYQPQHF. For the CDR3, the DNA is TGTGCCACCAGCAGAGGGGGGGCTTATCAGCCCCAGCATTTT.

At least ten counts were recorded for this clonotype. The chain carries TRBV12-3 or TRBV12-4 and TRBJ2-1; D is unresolved. The V gene lost 6 bases and the J gene lost 6 bases, with 18 bases spanning the gap. The CDR3 loop spans 15 amino acids. The CDR3 spells CASSQSAYSPNEQFF. The CDR3 nucleotides read TGTGCCAGCAGCCAAAGCGCCTACTCACCCAATGAGCAGTTCTTC.

This clonotype was counted many times. V is TRBV5-6 and J is TRBJ2-6; D is undetermined. V was cut by 4 bases and J by 4 bases, with 18 bases left in between. This CDR3 has 17 residues. Germline V gene lookup returns CDR1 SGHDT and CDR2 YYEEEE. The DNA of the CDR3 is TGTGCCAGCAGCCCACTAACAGAGGTGTCGGGGGCCAACGTCCTGACTTTC. This gives the protein CASSPLTEVSGANVLTF.

This clonotype was detected ten times or more. This rearrangement joins TRBV3-1 to TRBJ1-3; 8 bases are shared with TRBD1. Germline V CDR1 and CDR2: LGHDT, YNNKEL (reference sequence). This CDR3 region has 16 residues. With 2 bases clipped from V and 4 bases from J, the junction kept 7 bases outside the gene matches. The DNA for the CDR3 is TGTGCCAGCAGCCAAAATGGACAGGGATTGGGAAACACCATATATTTT. It specifies CASSQNGQGLGNTIYF.

This clonotype has a handful of counts. The J gene is TRBJ2-7, the V gene TRBV6-1; tentative D call: TRBD1 (6 bases). The V end lost 5 bases, the J end lost 2 bases, and 16 bases lay between the germline ends. The V gene's germline CDR1 is MNHNS and CDR2 SASEGT. The CDR3 is made up of 15 amino acids. The CDR3 protein is CASSPTGKGAYEQYV. The CDR3 DNA reads TGTGCCAGCAGTCCTACAGGGAAGGGAGCCTACGAGCAGTACGTC.

This chain uses TRBV5-5 with TRBJ2-7; D may be TRBD1 or TRBD2 (5 bases each). The CDR3 is 14 amino acids. Germline V lookup: CDR1 SGHKS, CDR2 YYEKEE (reference sequence). V dropped 5 bases and J dropped 1 base, with 13 bases sitting between them. The DNA for the CDR3 is TGTGCCAGCAGTAAGGGACCGACATCCTACGAGCAGTACTTC. Translating gives CASSKGPTSYEQYF.

This clonotype was detected only a few times. The V gene is TRBV20-1, the J gene TRBJ2-5; D might be TRBD2 (7 bases). Trimming took off 0 bases at V and 5 bases at J, with 16 bases between the two ends. CDR1 and CDR2 (germline): DFQATT, SNEGSKA (reference sequence). The length of the CDR3 is 15 residues. The CDR3 coding sequence is TGCAGTGCTAGAGATGTCGGGGGCGGGAGTGAGACCCAGTACTTC. As protein: CSARDVGGGSETQYF.

V gene TRBV3-1 combines with J gene TRBJ1-6; D possibly corresponds to TRBD1 (5 bases). Trimming removed 0 bases from V and 0 bases from J, with 9 bases in between. The CDR3 totals 17 residues. CDR1 LGHDT and CDR2 YNNKEL come from the germline V gene (reference sequence). The CDR3 nucleotides read TGTGCCAGCAGCCAAGATTTGACAGTCTCCTATAATTCACCCCTCCACTTT. The encoded protein is CASSQDLTVSYNSPLHF. Looking up the rest from reference TRBV3-1 and TRBJ1-6 gives the full variable domain: DTAVSQTPKYLVTQMGNDKSIKCEQNLGHDTMYWYKQDSKKFLKIMFSYNNKELIINETVPNRFSPKSPDKAHLNLHINSLELGDSAVYFCASSQDLTVSYNSPLHFGNGTRLTVT.

Many counts were recorded for this clonotype. The chain combines TRBV20-1 with TRBJ2-2, with D perhaps matching TRBD1 or TRBD2 (5 bases each). Looked up from germline, CDR1 is DFQATT and CDR2 is SNEGSKA (reference sequence). Trimming removed 6 bases at V and 6 bases at J, with 14 bases between. The CDR3 has 13 residues. CDR3 nucleotide sequence: TGCAGTGCCTGGGGGAGATTTCCCGGGGAGCTGTTTTTT. It is translated as CSAWGRFPGELFF.

This clonotype was seen many times. The chain uses TRBV4-2 and TRBJ1-1; tentative D call: TRBD1 (5 bases). V gave up 0 bases and J gave up 6 bases, with 14 bases separating them. Germline-derived CDR1 and CDR2 are LGHNA and YNFKEQ. This CDR3 is 15 amino acids long. CDR3 sequence: CASSQEAVGGAEAFF. CDR3 DNA sequence: TGTGCCAGCAGCCAAGAAGCGGTGGGGGGGGCTGAAGCTTTCTTT.

A few counts support this clonotype. The gene calls are TRBV12-3 or TRBV12-4 and TRBJ2-2, with D perhaps matching TRBD2 (7 bases). This CDR3 comprises 15 residues. V lost 2 bases and J 6 bases, leaving 13 bases between the germline ends. CDR3 nucleotide sequence: TGTGCCAGCAGTTTACCGGGGGGCCGTGCCGGGGAGCTGTTTTTT. Residues: CASSLPGGRAGELFF.

This chain uses TRBV3-1 with TRBJ2-3; TRBD2 matches at 7 bases. The CDR3 extends over 18 amino acids. The germline V gene encodes CDR1 LGHDT and CDR2 YNNKEL (reference sequence). The CDR3 DNA reads as TGTACCATCTGTTTCGGGCTAGCGGACTACTCTAGCACAGATACGCAGTATTTT. Amino acid sequence: CTICFGLADYSSTDTQYF.

This chain uses TRBV29-1 with TRBJ2-2, with D unresolved. Germline CDR1 and CDR2: SQVTM and ANQGSEA. There are 13 residues in the CDR3. V was clipped by 2 bases and J by 7 bases, with 11 bases between them. CDR3 residues: CSVEWQWGGELFF. In DNA form, the CDR3 reads TGCAGCGTTGAATGGCAGTGGGGCGGGGAGCTGTTTTTT.

The table lists this clonotype with many counts. The chain carries TRBV15 and TRBJ1-1; no definite D call. Germline CDR1 and CDR2: LNHNV and YYDKDF (reference sequence). The germline V and J ends were trimmed by 0 bases and 0 bases, with 8 bases remaining between them. The CDR3 sequence is 15 residues long. DNA of the CDR3: TGTGCCACCAGCAGAGAGGGCAGTTTGAACACTGAAGCTTTCTTT. This encodes CATSREGSLNTEAFF.

This clonotype was detected only a few times. This rearrangement joins TRBV7-9 to TRBJ1-5; D ambiguous. CDR3 length: 14 amino acids. With 3 bases removed from V and 7 bases from J, the gap between germline ends came to 13 bases. CDR1 SEHNR and CDR2 FQNEAQ come from the germline V gene (reference sequence). CDR3 DNA sequence: TGTGCCAGCAGCTTGGGGTCCCCTTTGCAGCCCCAGCATTTT. Amino acids: CASSLGSPLQPQHF.

This clonotype was counted at least ten times. The genes are TRBV15 and TRBJ2-2, with 10 bases identical to TRBD1. V dropped 5 bases and J dropped 6; count of bases not matched to a gene: 3. The CDR3 loop spans 14 amino acids. The germline V gene encodes CDR1 LNHNV and CDR2 YYDKDF (reference sequence). CDR3 sequence: CATSWGQGPGELFF. CDR3 bases: TGTGCCACCAGCTGGGGACAGGGGCCCGGGGAGCTGTTTTTT. Variable domain in full (rest from reference TRBV15 and TRBJ2-2): DAMVIQNPRYQVTQFGKPVTLSCSQTLNHNVMYWYQQKSSQAPKLLFHYYDKDFNNEADTPDNFQSRRPNTSFCFLDIRSPGLGDTAMYLCATSWGQGPGELFFGEGSRLTVL.

The table lists this clonotype with many counts. The chain combines TRBV24-1 with TRBJ2-1; D gene unclear. CDR1 is KGHDR, CDR2 SFDVKD, per germline. Deletions cut 5 bases from V and 6 bases from J, with 19 bases between. There are 16 residues in the CDR3. The CDR3 sequence is CATSGAPGRSLNEQFF. CDR3 in DNA: TGTGCCACCAGTGGCGCCCCGGGCAGGTCCCTCAATGAGCAGTTCTTC.

The sample holds many counts of this clonotype. J is TRBJ1-2 and V is TRBV20-1; D is unclear. In germline, CDR1 is DFQATT, CDR2 SNEGSKA (reference sequence). This CDR3 contains 11 residues. V lost 6 bases and J 3 bases, leaving 8 bases between the germline ends. The CDR3 DNA reads TGCAGTGCAAGGAGCTACTATGGCTACACCTTC. Translating it yields CSARSYYGYTF.